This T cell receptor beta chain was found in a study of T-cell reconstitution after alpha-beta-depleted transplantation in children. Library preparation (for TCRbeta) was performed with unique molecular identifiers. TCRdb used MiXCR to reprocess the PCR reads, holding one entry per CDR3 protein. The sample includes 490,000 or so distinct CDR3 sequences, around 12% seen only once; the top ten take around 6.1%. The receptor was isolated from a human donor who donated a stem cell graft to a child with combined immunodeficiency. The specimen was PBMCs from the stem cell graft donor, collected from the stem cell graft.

CDR3 sequence reads: CASSYRGQGRQPQHF. CDR3 in DNA: TGTGCCAGCAGTTATCGGGGACAGGGGCGTCAGCCCCAGCATTTT. The rearrangement links TRBV6-2 or TRBV6-3 to TRBJ1-5; TRBD1 agrees at 10 bases. From germline, CDR1 is MNHEY and CDR2 SVGEGT. This CDR3 is built from 15 residues. V shed 3 bases, J shed 6 bases, and the junction held 5 bases outside the gene matches.